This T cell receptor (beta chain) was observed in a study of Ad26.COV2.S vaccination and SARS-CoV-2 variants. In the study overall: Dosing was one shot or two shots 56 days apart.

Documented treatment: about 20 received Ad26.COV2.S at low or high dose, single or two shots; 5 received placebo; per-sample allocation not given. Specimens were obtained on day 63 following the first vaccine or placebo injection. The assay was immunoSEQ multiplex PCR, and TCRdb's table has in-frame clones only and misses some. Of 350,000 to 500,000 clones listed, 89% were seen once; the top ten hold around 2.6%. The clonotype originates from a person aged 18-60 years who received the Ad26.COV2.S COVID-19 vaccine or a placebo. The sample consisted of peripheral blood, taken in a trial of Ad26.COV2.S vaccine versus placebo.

In DNA form, the CDR3 reads TGTGCCACCAGCGCCCGACAGGGGCGGAACACTGAAGCTTTCTTT. It yields the protein CATSARQGRNTEAFF. This rearrangement joins TRBV15 to TRBJ1-1; 8 bases match TRBD1. Germline V CDR1 and CDR2: LNHNV, YYDKDF (reference sequence). The V gene end was trimmed by 5 bases and the J gene end by 1 base; junction bases not matched to a gene: 6. CDR3 length: 15 residues.